This TCR beta chain was found in a study of neurological immune-mediated disorders (dated by TCRdb to between 2019 and 2020). About the investigation overall: Among the 35 or so multiple sclerosis patients, relapsing-remitting MS was present in around 31 and secondary progressive MS was present in 3. Alongside PBMC samples, the set of some 98 TCR-beta libraries contained longitudinal samples, technical triplicates, and paired CD4+ and CD8+ T-cell subsets that had been sorted. Peripheral blood TCR-beta repertoires from patients with HTLV-I-associated myelopathy (HAM/TSP), patients with multiple sclerosis, and healthy controls were compared in the study using UMI-based sequencing. The cohort included 60 to 75 subjects: around 15 with HAM/TSP, about 34 with multiple sclerosis, and roughly 20 healthy controls. What the work shows at the level of the full study, not this receptor alone: TCR clonal expansion was highest in HAM/TSP patients and lowest in MS patients, with MS patients falling below even healthy controls. Phylogenetic analysis grouped repertoires from 18 of 34 MS patients into a cluster of related CDR3 sequences, suggesting a possible repertoire-level signature. No identical CDR3 amino acid sequences were found to be shared among expanded clones across subjects, suggesting that TCR-beta repertoires were private in all groups. No clinical or MRI features were associated with the MS cluster, and the authors said that larger cohorts are needed.

The cysteine opens and the phenylalanine closes a CDR3 of 14 amino acids. The CDR3 DNA has 42 bases and is translated from base 1. The germline V gene provides CDR1 SGDLS and CDR2 YYNGEE. V loses 4 bases of germline sequence and J loses 2 bases, and the interval between the two ends is 12 bases. To synthesize cDNA, template-switch 5'RACE was performed with a primer carrying a 10-nucleotide random unique molecular identifier so that each TCR transcript was tagged. Every sequencing run yielded over 180 million TCR-beta sequences covering 15-18 subjects. The RNeasy kit was used to extract total RNA. Using the KAPA Real-time Library Amplification kit, TCR-beta VDJ regions were amplified with primers for the TCR constant region and the 5'RACE anchor. Sample indexes and Illumina adaptors were added in a first PCR, after which library yield was increased in a second PCR. After Ampure bead purification, the roughly 650 bp TCR product was size-selected on a 2% E-gel SizeSelection system. Library quality was checked on a Bioanalyzer, concentration was measured with Qubit, and libraries were quantified with the Kapa Library Quantification kit before pooling. Paired-end 2 x 150 bp sequencing of the libraries was performed on an Illumina HiSeq 2500. To increase sequence diversity, roughly 23-30% phiX was spiked into each library pool. Processing in the source paper ran as follows. Quality-filtered reads were processed with the UMI-based MiGEC pipeline, and over 90% of raw TCR sequences were removed by the MiGEC pipeline during error correction. VDJ genes were aligned to IMGT germline references, and clonotypes were defined by unique CDR3 amino acid sequence plus V-J genes. VDJtools evaluated clonal expansion, Shannon diversity and CDR3 relatedness (CalcPairwiseDistances, ClusterSamples); CLCbio workbench built phylogenetic trees. A clone was classed as expanded if it had 8 or more unique UMIs, a cutoff based on coefficient-of-variation modelling across technical triplicates. TCRdb itself trimmed the public reads at Q25 with fastp, ran MiXCR and retained productive beta chains. Every CDR3 protein is listed once, alongside the most common genes and DNA of its rows. TCRdb assigned the V and J calls; the authors' analysis was not used. A total of some 60,000 distinct CDR3 sequences appear in this sample, 2% to 2.5% of them only once. The ten biggest clones cover around 2.8% of the sample.

In this sample, this clonotype turned up many times. Its antigen is not yet known. Base qualities are not provided; no much larger clone lies one nucleotide away. Libraries from unsorted PBMCs were made from 2 million PBMCs kept in RNAlater at -80 degrees C until RNA extraction. Multiple sclerosis patients were enrolled in a US clinical protocol evaluating disease progression by magnetic resonance imaging. Peripheral blood underwent Ficoll-Hypaque density gradient centrifugation to isolate PBMCs, which were then cryopreserved in liquid nitrogen. The specimen sequenced was PBMCs. The sequence was obtained from a man aged 50 to 60 with multiple sclerosis. This sequence uses TRBV9 and TRBJ2-5; a tentative D call is TRBD1 (6 bases match). The nucleotide sequence is TGTGCCAGCAGCCCCCGGACAGCTCAAGAGACCCAGTACTTC. This is translated as CASSPRTAQETQYF.